This is a list of T cell receptor beta chains from one sample in a study of molecular identifiers for immune sequencing clone quantification. From the PCR reads, TCRdb called clonotypes with MiXCR, one entry per CDR3 protein. The sample lists 55,000 to 75,000 distinct CDR3 sequences; less than 20% were seen once. Input material: naive CD8+ T cells from blood, with Jurkat cell RNA spiked in. The receptor source for this set is a human donor in good health. Some libraries in this study had Jurkat cell RNA spiked in. CDR3s include the opening cysteine and the closing phenylalanine or tryptophan. The D gene is left open where the match is weak. Size is stated for part of the rows, as once, few or many counts, or as a class when the clone is expanded.

d_call	v_call	clone_size	j_call	cdr3_aa	cdr3_nt
.	TRBV6-5	many	TRBJ1-3	CATLDRPSAGNTIYF	TGTGCCACCTTAGACAGGCCGAGCGCTGGAAACACCATATATTTT
.	TRBV28	.	TRBJ2-7	CASSWDNAYEQYF	TGTGCCAGCAGTTGGGACAACGCCTACGAGCAGTACTTC
TRBD2	TRBV12-3/TRBV12-4	few	TRBJ2-1	CASSLVAGSGNEQFF	TGTGCCAGCAGTTTAGTAGCGGGATCGGGGAATGAGCAGTTCTTC
.	TRBV10-2	few	TRBJ2-2	CASMGATGNTGELFF	TGTGCCAGCATGGGGGCGACAGGGAACACCGGGGAGCTGTTTTTT
TRBD2	TRBV7-3	many	TRBJ2-2	CASSLTWAGGTGELFF	TGTGCCAGCAGCTTAACGTGGGCGGGAGGGACCGGGGAGCTGTTTTTT
TRBD2	TRBV14	many	TRBJ2-5	CASSQALGEGPPGTQYF	TGTGCCAGCAGCCAAGCTTTAGGGGAGGGCCCCCCAGGGACCCAGTACTTC
.	TRBV4-1	many	TRBJ2-2	CASSQETRIVYGELFF	TGCGCCAGCAGCCAAGAGACCAGAATAGTCTACGGGGAGCTGTTTTTT
.	TRBV7-9	many	TRBJ2-1	CASSTRNYNEQFF	TGTGCCAGCAGCACCCGGAACTACAATGAGCAGTTCTTC
.	TRBV3-1	few	TRBJ2-1	CASSQEWGTGQFF	TGTGCCAGCAGCCAAGAATGGGGAACGGGGCAGTTCTTC
.	TRBV4-3	many	TRBJ2-2	CASSQDNLILDTGELFF	TGCGCCAGCAGCCAAGATAACCTGATTTTGGACACCGGGGAGCTGTTTTTT
.	TRBV28	many	TRBJ2-7	CASSLDGSYEQYF	TGTGCCAGCAGTTTAGACGGCTCCTACGAGCAGTACTTC